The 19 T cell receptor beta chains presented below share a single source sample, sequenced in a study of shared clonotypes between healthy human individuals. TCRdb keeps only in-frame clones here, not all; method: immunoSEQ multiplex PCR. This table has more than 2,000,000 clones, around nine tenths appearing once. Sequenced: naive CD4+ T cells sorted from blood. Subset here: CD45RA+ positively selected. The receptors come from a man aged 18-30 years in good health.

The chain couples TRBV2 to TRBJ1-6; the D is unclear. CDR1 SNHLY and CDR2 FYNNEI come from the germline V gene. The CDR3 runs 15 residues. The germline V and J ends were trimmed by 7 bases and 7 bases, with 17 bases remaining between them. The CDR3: CASNRAPSGNSPLHF. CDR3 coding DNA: TGTGCCAGCAATCGAGCTCCTTCGGGGAATTCACCCCTCCACTTT. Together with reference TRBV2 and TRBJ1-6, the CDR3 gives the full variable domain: EPEVTQTPSHQVTQMGQEVILRCVPISNHLYFYWYRQILGQKVEFLVSFYNNEISEKSEIFDDQFSVERPDGSNFTLKIRSTKLEDSAMYFCASNRAPSGNSPLHFGNGTRLTVT.

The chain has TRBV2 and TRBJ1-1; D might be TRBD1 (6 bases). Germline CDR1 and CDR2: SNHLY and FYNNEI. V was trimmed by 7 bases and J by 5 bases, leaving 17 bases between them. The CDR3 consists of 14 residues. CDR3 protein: CASIRQVEGTEAFF. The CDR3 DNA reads TGTGCCAGCATTCGACAGGTAGAAGGAACTGAAGCTTTCTTT.

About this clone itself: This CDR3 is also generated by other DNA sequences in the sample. As DNA, the CDR3 is TGCAGTGCTAGGGGTAATTCACCCCTCCACTTT. Translation: CSARGNSPLHF. This sequence joins TRBV20-1 and TRBJ1-6, with no clear D. V was pared by 3 bases and J by 6 bases, with 3 bases between. CDR3 length: 11 residues. Germline-derived CDR1 and CDR2 are DFQATT and SNEGSKA (reference sequence).

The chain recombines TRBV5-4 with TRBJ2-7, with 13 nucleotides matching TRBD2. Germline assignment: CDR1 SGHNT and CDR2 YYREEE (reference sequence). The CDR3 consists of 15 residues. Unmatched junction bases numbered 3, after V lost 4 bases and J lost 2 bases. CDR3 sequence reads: CASSKGTSGTYEQYF. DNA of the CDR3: TGTGCCAGCAGCAAGGGGACTAGCGGGACCTACGAGCAGTACTTC.

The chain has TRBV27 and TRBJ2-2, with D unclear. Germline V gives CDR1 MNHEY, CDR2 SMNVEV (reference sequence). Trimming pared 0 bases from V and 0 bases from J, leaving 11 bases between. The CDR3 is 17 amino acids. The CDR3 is CASSLSGQLSNTGELFF. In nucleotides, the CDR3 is TGTGCCAGCAGTTTATCAGGTCAACTATCGAACACCGGGGAGCTGTTTTTT.

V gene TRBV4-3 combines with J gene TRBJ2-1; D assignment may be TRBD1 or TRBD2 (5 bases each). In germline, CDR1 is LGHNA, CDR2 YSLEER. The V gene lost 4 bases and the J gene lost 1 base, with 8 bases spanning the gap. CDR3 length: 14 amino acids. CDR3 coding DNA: TGCGCCAGCAGCCTTGGGGGTTCCTACAATGAGCAGTTCTTC. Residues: CASSLGGSYNEQFF.

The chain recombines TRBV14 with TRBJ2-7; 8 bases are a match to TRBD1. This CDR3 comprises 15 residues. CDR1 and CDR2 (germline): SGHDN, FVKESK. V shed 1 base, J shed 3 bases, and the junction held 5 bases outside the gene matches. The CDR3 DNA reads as TGTGCCAGCAGCCAAGTCGGGACAGGAGACTACGAGCAGTACTTC. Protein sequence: CASSQVGTGDYEQYF.

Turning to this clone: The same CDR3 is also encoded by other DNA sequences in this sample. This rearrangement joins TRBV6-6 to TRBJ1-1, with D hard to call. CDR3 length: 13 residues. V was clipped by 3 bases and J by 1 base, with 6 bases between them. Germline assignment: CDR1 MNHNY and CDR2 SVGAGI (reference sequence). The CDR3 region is CASSYARNTEAFF. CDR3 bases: TGTGCCAGCAGTTATGCCAGGAACACTGAAGCTTTCTTT.

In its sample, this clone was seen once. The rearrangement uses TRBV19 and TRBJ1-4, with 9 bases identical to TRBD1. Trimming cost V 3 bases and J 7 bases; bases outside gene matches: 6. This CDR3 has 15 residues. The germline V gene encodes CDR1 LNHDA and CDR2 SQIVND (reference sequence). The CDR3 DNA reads TGTGCCAGTAGTATCCGGACAGGGGCTCGTGAAAAACTGTTTTTT. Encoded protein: CASSIRTGAREKLFF.

CDR3 loop: CASRGQGPDTQYF. The CDR3, as DNA: TGTGCCAGCAGAGGACAGGGCCCAGATACGCAGTATTTT. The V call is TRBV6-6, the J call TRBJ2-3; 8 bases fit TRBD1. CDR3 length equals 13 residues. Germline V gene data show CDR1 as MNHNY and CDR2 as SVGAGI (reference sequence). V shed 6 bases, J shed 4 bases, and the junction held 3 bases outside the gene matches.

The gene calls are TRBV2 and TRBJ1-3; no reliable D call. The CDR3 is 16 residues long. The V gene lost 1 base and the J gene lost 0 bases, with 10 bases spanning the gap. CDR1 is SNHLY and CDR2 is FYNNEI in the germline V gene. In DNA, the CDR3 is TGTGCCAGCAGTGAAGAGTCGGCTAGCTCTGGAAACACCATATATTTT. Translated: CASSEESASSGNTIYF. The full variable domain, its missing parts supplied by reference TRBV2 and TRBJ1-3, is EPEVTQTPSHQVTQMGQEVILRCVPISNHLYFYWYRQILGQKVEFLVSFYNNEISEKSEIFDDQFSVERPDGSNFTLKIRSTKLEDSAMYFCASSEESASSGNTIYFGEGSWLTVV.

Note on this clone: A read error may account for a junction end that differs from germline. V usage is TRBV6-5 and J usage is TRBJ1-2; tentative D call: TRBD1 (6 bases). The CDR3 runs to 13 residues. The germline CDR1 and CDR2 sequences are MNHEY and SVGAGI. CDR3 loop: CASSRGQNYGYPF. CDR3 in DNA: TGTGCCAGCAGCCGTGGACAGAACTATGGCTACCCCTTC.

The DNA for the CDR3 is TGTGCCAGCAGCCAAGTGACCCAGGGAAGTGAAAAACTGTTTTTT. It is translated as CASSQVTQGSEKLFF. J is TRBJ1-4 and V is TRBV4-2, with a weak D call TRBD1 (5 bases). The CDR3 spans 15 residues. The ends were cut back, 1 base at V and 7 bases at J, with 13 bases in the middle. The germline V gene encodes CDR1 LGHNA and CDR2 YNFKEQ.

This CDR3 is CASSLDRKPNQPQHF. Written as DNA, the CDR3 is TGTGCCAGCAGTTTAGACAGGAAACCCAATCAGCCCCAGCATTTT. The J gene is TRBJ1-5, the V gene TRBV27, with D maybe TRBD1 (6 bases). The V gene lost 2 bases and the J gene lost 3 bases, with 11 bases spanning the gap. The germline gives CDR1 MNHEY, CDR2 SMNVEV (reference sequence). The CDR3 is 15 amino acids.

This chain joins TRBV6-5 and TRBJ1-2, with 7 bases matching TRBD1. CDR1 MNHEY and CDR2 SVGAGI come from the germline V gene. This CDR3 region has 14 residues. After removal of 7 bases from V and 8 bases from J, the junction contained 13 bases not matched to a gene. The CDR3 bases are TGTGCCAGCACCCCGGGTAGGGGGCGAGAGGGCTACACCTTC. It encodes CASTPGRGREGYTF.

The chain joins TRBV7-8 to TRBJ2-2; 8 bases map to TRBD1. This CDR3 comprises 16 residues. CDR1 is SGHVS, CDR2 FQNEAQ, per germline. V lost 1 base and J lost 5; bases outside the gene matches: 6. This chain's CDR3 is CASSLVGTGKTGELFF. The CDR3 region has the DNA TGTGCCAGCAGCTTAGTAGGGACAGGAAAAACCGGGGAGCTGTTTTTT.

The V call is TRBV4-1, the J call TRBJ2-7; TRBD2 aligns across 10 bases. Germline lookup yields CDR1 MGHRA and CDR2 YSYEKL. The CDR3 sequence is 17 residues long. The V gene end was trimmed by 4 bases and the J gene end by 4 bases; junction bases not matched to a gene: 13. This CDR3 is CASSLEGGLARSYEQYF. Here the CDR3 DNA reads TGCGCCAGCAGCCTAGAAGGGGGACTAGCGAGATCTTACGAGCAGTACTTC.

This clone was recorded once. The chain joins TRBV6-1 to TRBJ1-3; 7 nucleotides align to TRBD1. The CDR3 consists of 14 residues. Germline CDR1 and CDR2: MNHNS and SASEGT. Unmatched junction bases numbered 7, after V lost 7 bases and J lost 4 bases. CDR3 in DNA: TGTGCCAGCACCAAAGACAGGGCAGGAAACACCATATATTTT. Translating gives CASTKDRAGNTIYF.

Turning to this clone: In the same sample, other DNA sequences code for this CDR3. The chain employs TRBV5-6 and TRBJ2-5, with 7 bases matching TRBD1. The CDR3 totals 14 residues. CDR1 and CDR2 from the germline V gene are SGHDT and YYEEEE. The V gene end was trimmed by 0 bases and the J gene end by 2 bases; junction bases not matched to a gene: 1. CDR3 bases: TGTGCCAGCAGCTTGGTGGGACAGCAAGAGACCCAGTACTTC. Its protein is CASSLVGQQETQYF. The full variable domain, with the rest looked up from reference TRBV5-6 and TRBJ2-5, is DAGVTQSPTHLIKTRGQQVTLRCSPKSGHDTVSWYQQALGQGPQFIFQYYEEEERQRGNFPDRFSGHQFPNYSSELNVNALLLGDSALYLCASSLVGQQETQYFGPGTRLLVL.